Listed here are 17 T cell receptor beta chains from one sample, sequenced in a study of T cell repertoires in cytomegalovirus infection. Their antigens remain unidentified. One entry per CDR3 protein, called by TCRdb with MiXCR from the reads. The sample includes more than 45,000 distinct CDR3 sequences, roughly 34% of them seen just once. The sequencing sample was made of PBMCs, sequenced either directly or after in vitro stimulation (not recorded which). The receptors stem from a human donor in good health (CMV status not recorded). Some clones in this sample may be carry-over from other donors' samples.

The J gene is TRBJ1-5, the V gene TRBV18; 7 positions match TRBD1. CDR1 is KGHSH, CDR2 LQKENI, per germline. Trimming cost V 3 bases and J 3 bases; bases outside gene matches: 2. The CDR3 is 14 residues long. DNA for the CDR3: TGTGCCAGCTCACCGGGACAGATCAATCAGCCCCAGCATTTT. Its protein is CASSPGQINQPQHF.

In regard to this clonotype: Relative to the germline gene, one junction end is altered; a read error may explain this. The gene calls are TRBV19 and TRBJ1-3, with 8 bases identical to TRBD1. Germline CDR1 LNHDA, CDR2 SQIVND (reference sequence). CDR3 length equals 13 residues. CDR3 nucleotide sequence: TGTGCCGCGACAGGGGCCTCTGGAAACACCTTATATTTT. Protein sequence: CAATGASGNTLYF.

This clonotype was counted between two and nine times. This chain joins TRBV5-5 and TRBJ1-6, with D hard to call. CDR1 SGHKS and CDR2 YYEKEE come from the germline V gene (reference sequence). The CDR3 totals 13 residues. V was trimmed by 1 base and J by 7 bases, leaving 6 bases between them. The chain's CDR3 is CASSLLRNSPLHF. DNA for the CDR3: TGTGCCAGCAGCTTGTTACGGAATTCACCCCTCCACTTT.

The chain uses TRBV7-2 and TRBJ1-2; TRBD1 matches at 8 bases. V shed 2 bases, J shed 8 bases, and the junction held 4 bases outside the gene matches. This CDR3 region has 13 residues. Germline CDR1 is SGHTA and CDR2 is FQGNSA. In DNA form, the CDR3 reads TGTGCCAGCAGCTTACAGGCAGGGGGCGGCTACACCTTC. As protein: CASSLQAGGGYTF. The variable domain in full, completed from reference TRBV7-2 and TRBJ1-2, reads GAGVSQSPSNKVTEKGKDVELRCDPISGHTALYWYRQSLGQGLEFLIYFQGNSAPDKSGLPSDRFSAERTGGSVSTLTIQRTQQEDSAVYLCASSLQAGGGYTFGSGTRLTVV.

This clonotype has a handful of counts. The gene calls are TRBV27 and TRBJ1-2; D not certain. With 0 bases removed from V and 4 bases from J, the gap between germline ends came to 30 bases. The CDR3 spans 21 residues. Germline V CDR1 and CDR2: MNHEY, SMNVEV (reference sequence). CDR3 nucleotides: TGTGCCAGCAGTTTATCGGGCCGAAAGGGTCGAAAGACCACTCCACTCTATGGCTACACCTTC. Translating it yields CASSLSGRKGRKTTPLYGYTF.

This clonotype was counted between two and nine times. V usage is TRBV4-3 and J usage is TRBJ2-3, with D perhaps assigned TRBD1 or TRBD2 (5 bases each). The V end was cut by 0 bases, the J end by 2 bases, with 18 bases between. Looked up from germline, CDR1 is LGHNA and CDR2 is YSLEER. There are 18 residues in the CDR3. The CDR3 reads CASSQEWDRLRATDTQYF. The DNA for the CDR3 is TGCGCCAGCAGCCAAGAGTGGGACCGGTTGCGGGCCACAGATACGCAGTATTTT.

A single count supports this clonotype. The DNA of the CDR3 is TGTGCCAGCAGCTCTATGAACAGCCCGACCACTGAAGCTTTCTTT. Translating it yields CASSSMNSPTTEAFF. The chain has TRBV6-2 or TRBV6-3 and TRBJ1-1, with D unclear. The germline V and J ends were trimmed by 6 bases and 4 bases, with 18 bases remaining between them. The CDR3 runs 15 residues. Germline CDR1 and CDR2: MNHEY and SVGEGT.

The chain uses TRBV20-1 and TRBJ2-1; 9 bases fit TRBD2. Per the germline V gene, CDR1 is DFQATT and CDR2 is SNEGSKA (reference sequence). V was clipped by 3 bases and J by 5 bases; unmatched bases: 14. The CDR3 runs 17 residues. The CDR3 spells CSASSLWLAGTHNEQFF. As DNA, the CDR3 is TGCAGTGCTAGCAGTTTGTGGCTAGCGGGAACCCACAATGAGCAGTTCTTC.

The rearrangement links TRBV7-8 to TRBJ1-5; D call uncertain. V was clipped by 1 base and J by 6 bases, with 7 bases between them. The CDR3 length is 13 residues. The germline V gene has CDR1 SGHVS and CDR2 FQNEAQ. This chain's CDR3 is CASSLEEGQPQHF. For the CDR3, the DNA is TGTGCCAGCAGCTTAGAAGAAGGTCAGCCCCAGCATTTT. Supplemented by reference TRBV7-8 and TRBJ1-5, the full variable domain reads GAGVSQSPRYKVAKRGQDVALRCDPISGHVSLFWYQQALGQGPEFLTYFQNEAQLDKSGLPSDRFFAERPEGSVSTLKIQRTQQEDSAVYLCASSLEEGQPQHFGDGTRLSIL.

On this clonotype itself: Germline is not matched at one junction end, which may reflect a read error. The chain uses TRBV4-1 and TRBJ1-1, with a weak D call TRBD1 (6 bases). Looked up from germline, CDR1 is MGHRA and CDR2 is YSYEKL. The CDR3 extends over 19 amino acids. This CDR3 reads CASSQDMFQGPGRNTEALF. The CDR3 DNA follows: TGCGCCAGCAGCCAAGATATGTTTCAGGGGCCAGGGCGGAACACTGAAGCTTTGTTT.

This clonotype was picked up a small number of times. J is TRBJ1-4 and V is TRBV12-3 or TRBV12-4; no clear D gene. The CDR3 is made up of 16 amino acids. Trimming removed 1 base from V and 2 bases from J, with 11 bases in between. CDR3 DNA sequence: TGTGCCAGCAGTTTAGAACGGAGTCAGACTAATGAAAAACTGTTTTTT. It yields the protein CASSLERSQTNEKLFF.

V gene TRBV7-9 combines with J gene TRBJ1-4; weak D call: TRBD1 (5 bases). The V and J ends lost 5 bases and 8 bases respectively, with 15 bases between them. Germline V gene sequence: CDR1 SEHNR, CDR2 FQNEAQ (reference sequence). CDR3 length equals 14 residues. As DNA, the CDR3 is TGTGCCAGCAGCCGCGAGGGAGGGGACGAAAAACTGTTTTTT. Translation: CASSREGGDEKLFF.

This clonotype has only a few counts. V usage is TRBV4-1 and J usage is TRBJ2-3, with TRBD2 matching 12 bases. J gave up 5 bases and V 0 bases, and 12 bases lay outside the gene matches. This CDR3 has 19 residues. Germline V lookup: CDR1 MGHRA, CDR2 YSYEKL. Here the CDR3 reads CASSQDLATSGGVRDTQYF. CDR3 nucleotides: TGCGCCAGCAGCCAAGATTTAGCGACTAGCGGGGGAGTCAGAGATACGCAGTATTTT.

The chain combines TRBV18 with TRBJ2-2; possible D gene TRBD2, 6 bases. Trimming pared 0 bases from V and 6 bases from J, leaving 17 bases between. Germline V gene sequence: CDR1 KGHSH, CDR2 LQKENI. This CDR3 region has 17 residues. CDR3 protein: CASSPPGAGRVAGELFF. The CDR3 DNA reads as TGTGCCAGCTCACCACCAGGTGCCGGGAGAGTCGCCGGGGAGCTGTTTTTT. The full variable domain, its missing parts supplied by reference TRBV18 and TRBJ2-2, is NAGVMQNPRHLVRRRGQEARLRCSPMKGHSHVYWYRQLPEEGLKFMVYLQKENIIDESGMPKERFSAEFPKEGPSILRIQQVVRGDSAAYFCASSPPGAGRVAGELFFGEGSRLTVL.

This clonotype was found many times. The chain couples TRBV7-2 to TRBJ1-3, with D hard to call. V was trimmed by 1 base and J by 0 bases, leaving 7 bases between them. This CDR3 is built from 15 residues. From germline, CDR1 is SGHTA and CDR2 FQGNSA. The CDR3 sequence is CASSLGTYSGNTIYF. The CDR3, as DNA: TGTGCCAGCAGCTTAGGGACTTACTCTGGAAACACCATATATTTT.

The CDR3 DNA reads TGCGCCAGCAGTGAGCCCGTGGGGGGGGCCTCCGGCGGCTACACCTTC. Protein sequence: CASSEPVGGASGGYTF. The rearrangement joins TRBV10-2 to TRBJ1-2; the D gene is possibly TRBD1 (6 bases). V shed 2 bases and J shed 8 bases, with 21 bases lying between them. CDR3 length: 16 amino acids. Germline CDR1 is WSHSY and CDR2 is SAAADI.

The chain has TRBV4-2 and TRBJ1-2; 9 bases fit TRBD1. With 3 bases clipped from V and 5 bases from J, the junction kept 13 bases outside the gene matches. Looked up from germline, CDR1 is LGHNA and CDR2 is YNFKEQ. The CDR3 consists of 17 residues. This chain's CDR3 is CASSHAGGQGRIYGYTF. As DNA, the CDR3 is TGTGCCAGCAGCCATGCCGGAGGACAGGGGCGGATATATGGCTACACCTTC.